The rows below give T cell receptor beta chains drawn from one sample of a study of T cells in Graves' hyperthyroidism and ophthalmopathy. TCRdb analysed the multiplex PCR reads with MiXCR anew, one entry per CDR3 protein. This table holds about 560,000 distinct CDR3 sequences, 15% to 18% found once. Sequencing used blood. Receptor source: a woman under 40 with Graves' hyperthyroidism. Both conserved end residues are part of each CDR3. Each record gives: CDR3 protein, CDR3 DNA, D gene, J gene, CDR3 length, clone size, V gene. D genes are given only for firm matches. Expanded clones are given a class, and other clones once, few, many or no size at all.

cdr3_aa: CASSPSRGSDTQYF
cdr3_nt: TGTGCCAGCAGCCCCTCCCGCGGTTCAGATACGCAGTATTTT
d_call: -
j_call: TRBJ2-3
cdr3_length: 14
clone_size: many
v_call: TRBV7-2

cdr3_aa: CASSIGSAGMGDTQYF
cdr3_nt: TGTGCCAGTAGTATAGGCTCGGCAGGGATGGGAGATACGCAGTATTTT
d_call: -
j_call: TRBJ2-3
cdr3_length: 16
clone_size: -
v_call: TRBV19

cdr3_aa: CASSLAGHTYEQYF
cdr3_nt: TGTGCCAGCAGCCTAGCGGGACACACCTACGAGCAGTACTTC
d_call: TRBD2
j_call: TRBJ2-7
cdr3_length: 14
clone_size: many
v_call: TRBV12-3/TRBV12-4

cdr3_aa: CASSFRQMNTEAFF
cdr3_nt: TGCGCCAGCAGCTTCCGACAAATGAACACTGAAGCTTTCTTT
d_call: -
j_call: TRBJ1-1
cdr3_length: 14
clone_size: -
v_call: TRBV5-1

cdr3_aa: CASSPGSAAWELFF
cdr3_nt: TGTGCCAGCTCACCAGGGTCGGCGGCGTGGGAGCTGTTTTTT
d_call: -
j_call: TRBJ2-2
cdr3_length: 14
clone_size: many
v_call: TRBV18

cdr3_aa: CASSKLAPRGDGKNIQYF
cdr3_nt: TGTGCCAGCAGCAAACTAGCCCCAAGGGGGGATGGCAAAAACATTCAGTACTTC
d_call: -
j_call: TRBJ2-4
cdr3_length: 18
clone_size: many
v_call: TRBV11-2

cdr3_aa: CASRAGPFSGNTIYF
cdr3_nt: TGTGCCAGCAGGGCAGGTCCCTTCTCTGGAAACACCATATATTTT
d_call: -
j_call: TRBJ1-3
cdr3_length: 15
clone_size: many
v_call: TRBV12-3/TRBV12-4

cdr3_aa: CSGESGDYGYTF
cdr3_nt: TGCAGCGGCGAATCAGGGGACTATGGCTACACCTTC
d_call: -
j_call: TRBJ1-2
cdr3_length: 12
clone_size: -
v_call: TRBV29-1

cdr3_aa: CASSPVRVGEAFF
cdr3_nt: TGTGCCAGCTCACCAGTCAGGGTTGGGGAAGCTTTCTTT
d_call: -
j_call: TRBJ1-1
cdr3_length: 13
clone_size: many
v_call: TRBV18

cdr3_aa: CSANGGRALYEQYF
cdr3_nt: TGCAGTGCTAATGGCGGGAGGGCCCTCTACGAGCAGTACTTC
d_call: TRBD2
j_call: TRBJ2-7
cdr3_length: 14
clone_size: many
v_call: TRBV20-1

cdr3_aa: CASRPGGLAGGPVDTQYF
cdr3_nt: TGTGCCAGCAGACCCGGAGGGCTAGCGGGAGGGCCGGTAGATACGCAGTATTTT
d_call: TRBD2
j_call: TRBJ2-3
cdr3_length: 18
clone_size: -
v_call: TRBV6-1

cdr3_aa: CSAILARVLNEQFF
cdr3_nt: TGCAGTGCTATACTAGCGAGAGTTTTGAATGAGCAGTTCTTC
d_call: TRBD2
j_call: TRBJ2-1
cdr3_length: 14
clone_size: few
v_call: TRBV20-1

cdr3_aa: CASSQDWGSPNYGYTF
cdr3_nt: TGTGCCAGCTCCCAAGACTGGGGCAGCCCTAACTATGGCTACACCTTC
d_call: -
j_call: TRBJ1-2
cdr3_length: 16
clone_size: -
v_call: TRBV3-1

cdr3_aa: CASSLDSINEQFF
cdr3_nt: TGCGCCAGCAGCTTGGACAGCATCAATGAGCAGTTCTTC
d_call: -
j_call: TRBJ2-1
cdr3_length: 13
clone_size: -
v_call: TRBV5-1

cdr3_aa: CASSLTGRINQETQYF
cdr3_nt: TGTGCCAGCAGTTTAACCGGCAGGATAAACCAAGAGACCCAGTACTTC
d_call: -
j_call: TRBJ2-5
cdr3_length: 16
clone_size: many
v_call: TRBV12-3/TRBV12-4

cdr3_aa: CASSLADGNEQYF
cdr3_nt: TGCGCCAGCAGCTTGGCGGACGGCAACGAGCAGTACTTC
d_call: -
j_call: TRBJ2-7
cdr3_length: 13
clone_size: -
v_call: TRBV5-1

cdr3_aa: CASSLQLAASTDTQYF
cdr3_nt: TGTGCCAGCAGCTTACAGCTAGCAGCTAGCACAGATACGCAGTATTTT
d_call: -
j_call: TRBJ2-3
cdr3_length: 16
clone_size: many
v_call: TRBV7-2

cdr3_aa: CASTLGGGRTLETQYF
cdr3_nt: TGTGCCAGCACCCTTGGGGGGGGCCGGACCCTAGAGACCCAGTACTTC
d_call: -
j_call: TRBJ2-5
cdr3_length: 16
clone_size: -
v_call: TRBV12-3/TRBV12-4

cdr3_aa: CSVYGWTGARTEAFF
cdr3_nt: TGCAGCGTCTACGGGTGGACGGGGGCGCGTACTGAAGCTTTCTTT
d_call: -
j_call: TRBJ1-1
cdr3_length: 15
clone_size: many
v_call: TRBV29-1

cdr3_aa: CASSQGGRPSSGNTIYF
cdr3_nt: TGCGCCAGCAGCCAAGGGGGACGGCCGAGCTCTGGAAACACCATATATTTT
d_call: -
j_call: TRBJ1-3
cdr3_length: 17
clone_size: few
v_call: TRBV4-1

cdr3_aa: CASRKGYEQYF
cdr3_nt: TGTGCCAGCAGAAAAGGCTACGAGCAGTACTTC
d_call: -
j_call: TRBJ2-7
cdr3_length: 11
clone_size: many
v_call: TRBV6-1

cdr3_aa: CAIMRPVTEAFF
cdr3_nt: TGTGCCATCATGAGACCGGTTACTGAAGCTTTCTTT
d_call: -
j_call: TRBJ1-1
cdr3_length: 12
clone_size: many
v_call: TRBV2

cdr3_aa: CAWSDSGNEQFF
cdr3_nt: TGTGCCTGGAGCGATAGCGGGAATGAGCAGTTCTTC
d_call: TRBD2
j_call: TRBJ2-1
cdr3_length: 12
clone_size: many
v_call: TRBV30

cdr3_aa: CSARDRRYYEQYF
cdr3_nt: TGCAGTGCTAGAGATAGACGGTACTACGAGCAGTACTTC
d_call: -
j_call: TRBJ2-7
cdr3_length: 13
clone_size: many
v_call: TRBV20-1

cdr3_aa: CATTMNTEAFF
cdr3_nt: TGTGCCACCACAATGAACACTGAAGCTTTCTTT
d_call: -
j_call: TRBJ1-1
cdr3_length: 11
clone_size: many
v_call: TRBV6-2/TRBV6-3

cdr3_aa: CASSLSVTRSGFTDTQYF
cdr3_nt: TGTGCCAGCAGTTTATCAGTAACGAGGAGTGGGTTCACAGATACGCAGTATTTT
d_call: -
j_call: TRBJ2-3
cdr3_length: 18
clone_size: -
v_call: TRBV27

cdr3_aa: CASSQESPGTSGSLFF
cdr3_nt: TGTGCCAGCAGCCAAGAGTCCCCCGGGACTAGCGGGAGCCTGTTCTTC
d_call: TRBD2
j_call: TRBJ2-1
cdr3_length: 16
clone_size: -
v_call: TRBV3-1

cdr3_aa: CASSLRTAFLSEAFF
cdr3_nt: TGTGCCAGCAGCTTAAGGACAGCGTTTTTGTCTGAAGCTTTCTTT
d_call: -
j_call: TRBJ1-1
cdr3_length: 15
clone_size: many
v_call: TRBV3-1

cdr3_aa: CASSNRGPLTYEQYF
cdr3_nt: TGTGCCAGCAGTAATCGGGGACCTCTCACCTACGAGCAGTACTTC
d_call: -
j_call: TRBJ2-7
cdr3_length: 15
clone_size: few
v_call: TRBV5-5

cdr3_aa: CASSFVTGGHQPQHF
cdr3_nt: TGTGCCAGCAGTTTCGTGACAGGGGGGCATCAGCCCCAGCATTTT
d_call: TRBD1
j_call: TRBJ1-5
cdr3_length: 15
clone_size: -
v_call: TRBV6-1

cdr3_aa: CASSLGQGPNEQFF
cdr3_nt: TGTGCCAGCAGCTTGGGACAGGGGCCCAATGAGCAGTTCTTC
d_call: TRBD1
j_call: TRBJ2-1
cdr3_length: 14
clone_size: -
v_call: TRBV13

cdr3_aa: CSVEKAGGETQYF
cdr3_nt: TGCAGCGTTGAAAAAGCGGGAGGAGAGACCCAGTACTTC
d_call: TRBD2
j_call: TRBJ2-5
cdr3_length: 13
clone_size: many
v_call: TRBV29-1

cdr3_aa: CASSQERSYEAFF
cdr3_nt: TGTGCCAGCAGCCAAGAACGCAGTTATGAAGCTTTCTTT
d_call: -
j_call: TRBJ1-1
cdr3_length: 13
clone_size: many
v_call: TRBV3-1

cdr3_aa: CALQDKGTAYEQYF
cdr3_nt: TGTGCCTTGCAAGACAAGGGGACTGCCTACGAGCAGTACTTC
d_call: -
j_call: TRBJ2-7
cdr3_length: 14
clone_size: many
v_call: TRBV30

cdr3_aa: CASSSLYGYTF
cdr3_nt: TGTGCCAGCAGTTCCCTCTATGGCTACACCTTC
d_call: -
j_call: TRBJ1-2
cdr3_length: 11
clone_size: few
v_call: TRBV28

cdr3_aa: CASSSDVHSYNEQFF
cdr3_nt: TGTGCCAGCAGCTCGGACGTTCATTCCTACAATGAGCAGTTCTTC
d_call: -
j_call: TRBJ2-1
cdr3_length: 15
clone_size: few
v_call: TRBV11-2

cdr3_aa: CASNLGREHNEQFF
cdr3_nt: TGTGCCAGCAACTTAGGGCGGGAGCATAATGAGCAGTTCTTC
d_call: TRBD2
j_call: TRBJ2-1
cdr3_length: 14
clone_size: many
v_call: TRBV28

cdr3_aa: CSARQGVNSPLHF
cdr3_nt: TGCAGTGCTAGACAGGGAGTGAATTCACCCCTCCACTTT
d_call: -
j_call: TRBJ1-6
cdr3_length: 13
clone_size: -
v_call: TRBV20-1

cdr3_aa: CASSRGQTYEQCF
cdr3_nt: TGTGCCAGTAGTCGGGGACAGACCTACGAGCAGTGCTTC
d_call: TRBD1
j_call: TRBJ2-7
cdr3_length: 13
clone_size: -
v_call: TRBV19

cdr3_aa: CASSETSGRAIHNEQFF
cdr3_nt: TGCGCCAGCAGTGAGACTAGCGGGAGGGCCATCCACAATGAGCAGTTCTTC
d_call: TRBD2
j_call: TRBJ2-1
cdr3_length: 17
clone_size: -
v_call: TRBV10-1

cdr3_aa: CASHTGQGTDTQYF
cdr3_nt: TGTGCCAGCCACACGGGACAGGGAACAGATACGCAGTATTTT
d_call: TRBD1
j_call: TRBJ2-3
cdr3_length: 14
clone_size: many
v_call: TRBV18